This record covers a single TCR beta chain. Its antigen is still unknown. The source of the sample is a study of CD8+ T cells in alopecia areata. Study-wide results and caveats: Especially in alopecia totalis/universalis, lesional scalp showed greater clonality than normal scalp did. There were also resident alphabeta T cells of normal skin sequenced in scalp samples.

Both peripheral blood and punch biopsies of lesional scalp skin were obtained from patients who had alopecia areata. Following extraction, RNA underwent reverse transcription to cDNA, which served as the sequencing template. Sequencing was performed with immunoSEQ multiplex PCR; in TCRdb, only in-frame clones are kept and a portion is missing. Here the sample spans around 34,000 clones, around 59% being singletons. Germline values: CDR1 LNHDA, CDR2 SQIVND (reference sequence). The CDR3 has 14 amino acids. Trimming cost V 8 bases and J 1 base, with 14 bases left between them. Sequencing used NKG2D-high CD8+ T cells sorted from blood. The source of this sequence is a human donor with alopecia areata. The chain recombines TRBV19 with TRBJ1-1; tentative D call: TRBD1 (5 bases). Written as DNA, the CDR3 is TGTGCCAGTGGGATAGGACAATCGAACACTGAAGCTTTCTTT. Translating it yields CASGIGQSNTEAFF.